This T cell receptor (beta chain) stems from a study of T-cell reconstitution after alpha-beta-depleted transplantation in children. A TCRbeta library incorporating unique molecular identifiers was prepared. TCRdb fed the PCR reads into MiXCR, producing one record per CDR3 protein. The data hold about 500,000 distinct CDR3 sequences, with about 33% observed a single time. This clonotype was counted a few times. Germline loops: CDR1 SQVTM, CDR2 ANQGSEA. V lost 2 bases to trimming and J lost 4 bases, with 14 bases between them. The CDR3 extends over 15 amino acids. The material was PBMCs from the stem cell graft donor, obtained from the stem cell graft. This clonotype was sampled from a human donor who donated a stem cell graft to a child with aplastic anemia. This chain uses TRBV29-1 with TRBJ2-2; the D is unclear. CDR3 sequence: CSVELGIHPTGELFF. CDR3 nucleotides: TGCAGCGTTGAACTTGGGATTCACCCCACCGGGGAGCTGTTTTTT.